This TCR beta chain was identified in a study of Tregs in tolerant kidney transplant recipients (dated by TCRdb to about 2019). About the study as a whole: The study applied TCRbeta sequencing to find donor-specific regulatory T cells before combined kidney and bone marrow transplantation and then followed those same cells after transplant. In a few healthy controls, several methods of expanding Tregs specific for an allogeneic donor were compared by TCRbeta repertoire sequencing. Beyond this particular receptor, the publication reports: The study was limited by small patient numbers, and the findings need validation in larger populations and under other immunosuppression protocols. Biological reproducibility was not directly addressed, though technical replication error appeared minimal. Expanding Tregs with activated donor B cells appeared to identify the most biologically relevant and donor-specific TCRbeta repertoire.

Thawed PBMCs were FACS-sorted into unstimulated Tregs (CD4+CD25+CD127-), CD4+ non-Tregs (CD4+CD25-), CD4 cells and CD8 cells. Healthy control blood was obtained either as purchased buffy coats or from healthy volunteers. Healthy control blood was processed by Ficoll density gradient to PBMCs and cryopreserved; patient PBMCs were collected before and after transplant. Deletion took 5 bases off V and 2 bases off J, with a span of 12 bases between the germline ends. The CDR3 goes from the cysteine to the phenylalanine over 14 residues. The entry retains the CDR3 DNA only, 42 bases that are in frame from base 1. The germline V gene (reference sequence) provides CDR1 SEHNR and CDR2 FQNEAQ. A note on this clone: Its recognized antigen is unknown. Base qualities were left out, and no much larger clone turns up one base away.

For TCRbeta CDR3 sequencing, genomic DNA from the sorted cells was extracted using the QIAGEN DNeasy Blood and Tissue Kit. Through immunoSEQ, high-throughput TCRbeta CDR3 sequencing was done commercially, including PCR amplification with internal controls and bias correction. The authors' analysis ran thus. Unique productive TCRbeta sequences were defined by CDR3 nucleotide sequence when primers matched and otherwise by CDR3 amino acid sequence together with Vbeta and Jbeta genes. Sorting error was corrected by removing sequences shared between sorted populations at a frequency ratio of 2:1 or less, and the remaining shared sequences were assigned to the higher population. Sequences were defined as donor-reactive when expanded at least 5-fold in CFSE-low cells versus unstimulated cells and present at a frequency of at least 0.01% in CFSE-low cells. Jensen-Shannon divergence, calculated on the top 100 TCRbeta sequences ranked by frequency, was used to quantify repertoire divergence. For any sample with multiple sequencing runs, sorting error was corrected in each run separately before the runs were pooled. TCRdb holds this immuneACCESS table with in-frame rearrangements only. Some clones are missing; in checked studies, unresolved V genes explain under half, and the rest has no known cause. From that table come the V and J calls and clone size; the DNA was used to work out D and trimming. The sample records approximately 65,000 clones, roughly 84% of which are singletons. The ten largest account for about 4% of the sample.

The receptor comes from a human donor in good health. The receptor chain draws on TRBV7-9 and TRBJ1-2, with the D gene call left open. Sequenced input: CD4+ T cells from blood. The DNA reads as follows: TGTGCCAGCAGCCCCCTGCCGAACAACTATGGCTACACCTTC. Translated, it gives CASSPLPNNYGYTF.